These 11 T cell receptor beta chains originate from one sample sequenced in a study of T cells in Graves' hyperthyroidism and ophthalmopathy. Using RNA transcripts as the source, TCR beta CDR3 regions were amplified. A set of HTBI primers served as the primers for a first-round RT-PCR of the TCR CDR3. TCRdb redid the calling of the multiplex PCR reads with MiXCR, one entry per CDR3 protein. The table has roughly 300,000 distinct CDR3 sequences, under 30% seen once; the top ten hold roughly 24%. The sample was blood. These receptors originate from a man between 40 and 49 years old with Graves' hyperthyroidism that later progressed to Graves' ophthalmopathy.

This clonotype appeared many times. One end of the junction does not line up with germline, which may come from a read error. V is TRBV6-5 and J is TRBJ2-7, with D tentatively TRBD1 (6 bases). CDR1 and CDR2 (germline): MNHEY, SVGAGI. This CDR3 contains 14 residues. CDR3 protein: CASNYDRPVHEQYF. Written as DNA, the CDR3 is TGTGCCAGCAATTACGACAGGCCTGTCCACGAGCAGTACTTC.

Many counts were recorded for this clonotype. CDR3 in amino acids: CASSMTSGRETQYF. The DNA of the CDR3 is TGTGCCAGCTCGATGACTAGCGGGAGAGAGACCCAGTACTTC. J is TRBJ2-5 and V is TRBV2, with 12 bases aligning to TRBD2. With V trimmed by 8 bases and J by 4 bases, 5 bases remained unmatched. The CDR3 has 14 amino acids. Germline CDR1 reads SNHLY; CDR2 reads FYNNEI.

This clonotype has at least ten counts. The chain has TRBV6-5 and TRBJ1-1, with no clear D. This CDR3 comprises 12 residues. The V gene's germline CDR1 is MNHEY and CDR2 SVGAGI. Trimming took 7 bases from V and 2 from J, leaving 8 bases between them. Written as DNA, the CDR3 is TGTGCCAGCACCGGACCCAACACTGAAGCTTTCTTT. Translating gives CASTGPNTEAFF.

This clonotype was recorded many times. This chain links TRBV2 with TRBJ2-1; TRBD2 aligns across 12 bases. CDR1 and CDR2 from the germline V gene are SNHLY and FYNNEI. The CDR3 covers 17 residues. V was pared by 0 bases and J by 4 bases, with 4 bases of the junction left unmatched. CDR3 protein: CASSEADGLAGYNEQFF. CDR3 nucleotide sequence: TGTGCCAGCAGTGAAGCAGACGGACTAGCGGGGTACAATGAGCAGTTCTTC.

The V call is TRBV6-2 or TRBV6-3, the J call TRBJ2-2; the match to TRBD2 covers 10 bases. In germline, CDR1 is MNHEY, CDR2 SVGEGT. Trimming removed 7 bases from V and 7 bases from J; junction bases left unmatched: 6. The CDR3 is 14 residues long. In DNA, the CDR3 is TGTGCCAGCAATCTAGCGGGAGAGCACGGGGAGCTGTTTTTT. It translates to CASNLAGEHGELFF.

The rearrangement uses TRBV6-4 and TRBJ2-2, with TRBD2 matching over 7 bases. Germline lookup yields CDR1 MRHNA and CDR2 SNTAGT. The CDR3 consists of 14 residues. J gave up 3 bases and V 2 bases, and 0 bases lay outside the gene matches. CDR3 protein: CASSDGGDTGELFF. CDR3 DNA sequence: TGTGCCAGCAGTGACGGGGGGGACACCGGGGAGCTGTTTTTT.

In its sample, this clonotype was seen many times. Because the CDR3 is missing its conserved closing phenylalanine or tryptophan, this is likely a read error. The chain couples TRBV6-5 to TRBJ1-5; D is undetermined. V was cut by 8 bases and J by 7 bases, with 15 bases left in between. The CDR3 is 13 residues long. CDR1 is MNHEY and CDR2 is SVGAGI in the germline V gene. The CDR3 DNA reads as TGTGCCAGCGCACCGGAGGTTAGACAGCCCCAGCATTCT. Residues: CASAPEVRQPQHS.

This clonotype appeared many times. V usage is TRBV3-1 and J usage is TRBJ1-5; no clear D gene. Germline V gives CDR1 LGHDT, CDR2 YNNKEL (reference sequence). The CDR3 runs 13 residues. Trimming left V 5 bases short and J 9 bases short, with 14 bases between. CDR3 bases: TGTGCCAGCAGCGCGGGGTACGTTGTGCCCCAGCATTTT. Translated: CASSAGYVVPQHF.

At least ten counts were recorded for this clonotype. The chain has TRBV29-1 and TRBJ2-3, with 11 positions matching TRBD1. CDR1 is SQVTM, CDR2 ANQGSEA, per germline. The CDR3 loop spans 15 amino acids. V shed 3 bases and J 4 bases; nucleotides not matched to a gene: 6. CDR3 in DNA: TGCAGCGTTGAGCGGACAGGGGGCCAACCAGATACGCAGTATTTT. Translating gives CSVERTGGQPDTQYF.

This clonotype came up a few times. V is TRBV28 and J is TRBJ2-5; 11 bases line up with TRBD2. The CDR3 consists of 14 residues. Trimming removed 7 bases from V and 5 bases from J; junction bases left unmatched: 6. The germline V gene encodes CDR1 MDHEN and CDR2 SYDVKM. This chain's CDR3 is CASNKLAGAETQYF. The CDR3 nucleotides are TGTGCCAGCAATAAACTAGCGGGAGCCGAGACCCAGTACTTC. Drawing the rest from reference TRBV28 and TRBJ2-5, the complete variable domain is DVKVTQSSRYLVKRTGEKVFLECVQDMDHENMFWYRQDPGLGLRLIYFSYDVKMKEKGDIPEGYSVSREKKERFSLILESASTNQTSMYLCASNKLAGAETQYFGPGTRLLVL.

This clonotype was detected ten times or more. The chain uses TRBV2 and TRBJ2-7; D may be TRBD1 (6 bases). V was shortened by 4 bases and J by 2 bases, with 12 bases between the two germline ends. CDR1 is SNHLY and CDR2 is FYNNEI in the germline V gene. The CDR3 is 14 residues long. CDR3 residues: CASSGGQSAYEQYF. In DNA form, the CDR3 reads TGTGCCAGCAGTGGGGGGCAGTCGGCCTACGAGCAGTACTTC.